The clone carrying this T cell receptor beta chain was detected a few times. What it binds is unknown. Only in-frame clones appear in the TCRdb table, and some are missing; sequencing was by immunoSEQ multiplex PCR. This table holds 15,000 to 20,000 clones, about 65% found once. The data belong to a study of PD-1 blockade in classical Hodgkin lymphoma. Study conclusions and caveats: Patients excluded were those beginning nivolumab under 1 year after ASCT.

The V gene's germline CDR1 is SGHRS and CDR2 YFSETQ. V shed 0 bases and J shed 4 bases, with 10 bases lying between them. The CDR3 contains 14 residues. Specified time point: cycle 4 day 1 (C4D1), after less than 7 weeks of nivolumab. Relapses following autologous stem cell transplantation were seen in all patients, with brentuximab vedotin exposure varying. This chain connects TRBV5-1 to TRBJ1-2, with D unclear. The receptor was isolated from a human donor with classical Hodgkin lymphoma. Source: peripheral blood mononuclear cells (PBMCs), taken before the fourth cycle of nivolumab. CDR3 sequence: CASSLDVQIYGYTF. CDR3 in DNA: TGCGCCAGCAGCTTGGACGTACAGATCTATGGCTACACCTTC.